A selection of T cell receptor beta chains follows, all from one sample in a study of cytomegalovirus exposure and HLA in healthy donors. Assay used: immunoSEQ multiplex PCR; TCRdb lists only in-frame clones, some missing. The sample lists 100,000 to 130,000 clones; 90% to 97% were seen once. Sequencing input: PBMCs. The receptors derive from a woman under 30 in good health and CMV-seronegative. Each CDR3 is given with its conserved first and last residue. D genes are given only for firm matches. Expanded clones get a size class; other rows say once, few or many, or leave the size out.

v_gene	abundance	j_gene	d_gene	CDR3aa	CDR3nt
TRBV7-2	-	TRBJ2-7	TRBD1	CASSTPGTGTYEQYF	TGTGCCAGCAGCACACCCGGGACAGGAACCTACGAGCAGTACTTC
TRBV2	-	TRBJ2-5	-	CASNIPGEETQYF	TGTGCCAGCAACATCCCAGGGGAAGAGACCCAGTACTTC
TRBV7-9	-	TRBJ2-4	-	CASSFLSENIQYF	TGTGCCAGCAGCTTCCTAAGTGAAAACATTCAGTACTTC
TRBV29-1	-	TRBJ1-1	-	CSVGTRGNTEAFF	TGCAGCGTTGGAACAAGGGGGAACACTGAAGCTTTCTTT
TRBV10-3	-	TRBJ2-5	-	CAIPAGALGGETQYF	TGTGCCATTCCCGCGGGGGCCCTCGGCGGGGAGACCCAGTACTTC
TRBV5-6	-	TRBJ2-7	TRBD2	CASSFGGTSVYEQYF	TGTGCCAGCAGCTTCGGAGGGACTAGCGTCTACGAGCAGTACTTC
TRBV28	-	TRBJ1-2	-	CASGGGVTGYGYTF	TGTGCCAGCGGAGGTGGGGTCACTGGCTATGGCTACACCTTC
TRBV7-9	-	TRBJ1-5	-	CASSPTSHQPQHF	TGTGCCAGCAGCCCTACCTCCCATCAGCCCCAGCATTTT
TRBV18	-	TRBJ1-2	TRBD1	CASSRTGGKGYTF	TGTGCCAGCTCACGCACAGGGGGAAAGGGCTACACCTTC
TRBV4-3	few	TRBJ1-2	-	CASSPRRGDGYTF	TGCGCCAGCAGCCCGCGGCGGGGAGATGGCTACACCTTC
TRBV28	-	TRBJ2-5	TRBD2	CATQAGGGETQYF	TGTGCCACCCAAGCGGGGGGTGGAGAGACCCAGTACTTC
TRBV18	-	TRBJ1-6	-	CASSPFGGVESPLHF	TGTGCCAGCTCACCATTTGGCGGGGTTGAGTCACCCCTCCACTTT
TRBV5-5	-	TRBJ2-7	-	CASSFEGARGSGEQYF	TGTGCCAGCAGCTTCGAGGGGGCACGGGGGTCGGGCGAGCAGTACTTC
TRBV27	-	TRBJ2-7	TRBD2	CASSLFGTSGDEQYF	TGTGCCAGCAGTTTATTTGGGACTAGCGGGGATGAGCAGTACTTC
TRBV28	-	TRBJ2-6	-	CASSNTGGGSSTGANVLTF	TGTGCCAGCAGTAACACAGGGGGAGGGTCCTCTACTGGGGCCAACGTCCTGACTTTC
TRBV4-1	-	TRBJ1-6	TRBD1	CASSPGQGLSYNSPLHF	TGCGCCAGCAGCCCGGGACAGGGACTCTCCTATAATTCACCCCTCCACTTT